The T cell receptor (beta chain) under discussion was sequenced for a study of cytomegalovirus exposure and HLA in healthy donors. This PCR relied on a set of 60 Vbeta primers and 13 Jbeta primers. Measured with immunoSEQ multiplex PCR; TCRdb has only the in-frame clones, and not every one. The sample records about 180,000 clones, around 84% being singletons. The CDR3 runs to 14 residues. The junction had 5 bases not matched to a gene; V was cut back by 6 bases and J by 5 bases. The germline gives CDR1 SNHLY, CDR2 FYNNEI. The specimen was PBMCs. The chain joins TRBV2 to TRBJ2-2; 8 bases line up with TRBD1. This TCR derives from a girl aged 2-9 years in good health and CMV-seropositive. The CDR3 DNA is TGTGCCAGCAGCGCCGACAGGGGAACCGGGGAGCTGTTTTTT. It codes for CASSADRGTGELFF.